The rows below give T cell receptor beta chains drawn from one sample of a study of shared clonotypes between healthy human individuals. TCRdb's table, derived via immunoSEQ multiplex PCR, lists solely in-frame clones and lacks some. The sample lists about 2,100,000 clones; approximately 94% were seen once. The sample taken for sequencing was naive CD8+ T cells from PBMCs. The source is a man aged 18 to 35 in good health. Some clones in this sample may be carry-over from other donors' samples. Each CDR3 is given with its conserved first and last residue. A D gene is named only where the DNA matches it firmly. The listing skips clone size in some rows; elsewhere it reads once, few, many or a size class.

D gene | J gene | CDR3 length | V gene | clone size | CDR3 DNA | CDR3 protein
- | TRBJ1-5 | 17 | TRBV28 | - | TGTGCCAGCAGTTTGAGTGGGGGCACCGCTATACGGCAGCCCCAGCATTTT | CASSLSGGTAIRQPQHF
- | TRBJ1-1 | 14 | TRBV19 | - | TGTGCCAGTAGAAAAACAGGGTTGAACACTGAAGCTTTCTTT | CASRKTGLNTEAFF
TRBD1 | TRBJ2-7 | 16 | TRBV28 | - | TGTGCCAGCAGTTTACCGGACAGGGGACACCCCTACGAGCAGTACTTC | CASSLPDRGHPYEQYF
- | TRBJ1-2 | 15 | TRBV11-2 | - | TGTGCCAGCAGCTTACTTTTGGGGGTGAACTATGGCTACACCTTC | CASSLLLGVNYGYTF
- | TRBJ2-7 | 13 | TRBV6-1 | - | TGTGCCAGCAATCAGGGATTGGGCTACGAGCAGTACTTC | CASNQGLGYEQYF
- | TRBJ2-7 | 16 | TRBV14 | - | TGTGCCAGCAGCCAAGAAGGGACACCGCTTTACGACGAGCAGTACTTC | CASSQEGTPLYDEQYF
- | TRBJ1-2 | 14 | TRBV6-1 | once | TGTGCCAGCAGTGAAACGACAGCGCGAGGGGGCTACACCTTC | CASSETTARGGYTF
- | TRBJ1-4 | 14 | TRBV5-6 | - | TGTGCCAGCAGTAACAGTGCAACTAATGAAAAACTGTTTTTT | CASSNSATNEKLFF
- | TRBJ2-1 | 11 | TRBV9 | - | TGTGCCAGCAGCCAGGACAGCTCTCAGTTCTTC | CASSQDSSQFF
TRBD2 | TRBJ2-5 | 16 | TRBV6-1 | - | TGTGCCAGCAGTGAATGGGCTGGAAGCGGGATAGAGACCCAGTACTTC | CASSEWAGSGIETQYF
- | TRBJ2-5 | 13 | TRBV15 | - | TGTGCCACCAGCTCCCGGACAGTAGAGACCCAGTACTTC | CATSSRTVETQYF
TRBD2 | TRBJ2-3 | 17 | TRBV29-1 | - | TGCAGCGTGGGATGGACTAGCGGCTCTACTGTCCTTAATACGCAGTATTTT | CSVGWTSGSTVLNTQYF
- | TRBJ2-7 | 15 | TRBV4-3 | - | TGCGCCAGCAGCCCCGACCCAAACTCTCTTCTCGAGCAGTACTTC | CASSPDPNSLLEQYF
- | TRBJ2-2 | 12 | TRBV28 | - | TGTGCCAGCAGAAGGAACACCGGGGAGCTGTTTTTT | CASRRNTGELFF
- | TRBJ1-1 | 12 | TRBV25-1 | - | TGTGCCAGCAGTGAAGGTCACACTGAAGCTTTCTTT | CASSEGHTEAFF
- | TRBJ2-1 | 20 | TRBV28 | - | TGTGCCAGCAGTCTGGAGGTTCCGGTATACGGGAGAGAATTTTACAATGAGCAGTTCTTC | CASSLEVPVYGREFYNEQFF
- | TRBJ2-7 | 15 | TRBV27 | - | TGTGCCAGCAGTTTACTCTTGGGGGACCCCTACGAGCAGTACTTC | CASSLLLGDPYEQYF
TRBD2 | TRBJ2-1 | 14 | TRBV4-1 | - | TGCGCCAGCGATGGCGGGAGTGACCCCAATGAGCAGTTCTTC | CASDGGSDPNEQFF
TRBD1 | TRBJ1-2 | 13 | TRBV29-1 | - | TGCAGCGTGCGGACAGGGGAGATCTATGGCTACACCTTC | CSVRTGEIYGYTF
- | TRBJ2-5 | 14 | TRBV6-6 | - | TGTGCCAGCAGTGGGGACACTAAGCAAGAGACCCAGTACTTC | CASSGDTKQETQYF
- | TRBJ1-2 | 15 | TRBV2 | few | TGTGCCAGCAGTGGTACGGGACTCCCGAACTATGGCTACACCTTC | CASSGTGLPNYGYTF
- | TRBJ1-5 | 17 | TRBV21-1 | - | TGTGCCAGCAGCAAAAAGAGGACAACAAATAGCAATCAGCCCCAGCATTTT | CASSKKRTTNSNQPQHF
- | TRBJ1-4 | 16 | TRBV5-3 | once | TGTGCCACTCGGCTCCGGTGGGGCCCACCGAGGGAAAAACTGTTTTTT | CATRLRWGPPREKLFF
- | TRBJ1-2 | 15 | TRBV14 | - | TGTGCCAGCAGCCAGACAGGTCCCGGGGGATCGGGCTACACCTTC | CASSQTGPGGSGYTF
TRBD2 | TRBJ2-1 | 16 | TRBV9 | - | TGTGCCAGCAGCCCCCGGGCAGCGGGAGGTTACAATGAGCAGTTCTTC | CASSPRAAGGYNEQFF
- | TRBJ1-5 | 11 | TRBV27 | - | TGTGCCAGCAGTTTATCTCAGCCCCAGCATTTT | CASSLSQPQHF
- | TRBJ2-2 | 13 | TRBV19 | - | TGTGCCACCAGACAGGTCGGAACCGGGGAGCTGTTTTTT | CATRQVGTGELFF
TRBD2 | TRBJ2-1 | 15 | TRBV11-2 | - | TGTGCCAGCAGCTTAGGACTAGCGGACTACAATGAGCAGTTCTTC | CASSLGLADYNEQFF